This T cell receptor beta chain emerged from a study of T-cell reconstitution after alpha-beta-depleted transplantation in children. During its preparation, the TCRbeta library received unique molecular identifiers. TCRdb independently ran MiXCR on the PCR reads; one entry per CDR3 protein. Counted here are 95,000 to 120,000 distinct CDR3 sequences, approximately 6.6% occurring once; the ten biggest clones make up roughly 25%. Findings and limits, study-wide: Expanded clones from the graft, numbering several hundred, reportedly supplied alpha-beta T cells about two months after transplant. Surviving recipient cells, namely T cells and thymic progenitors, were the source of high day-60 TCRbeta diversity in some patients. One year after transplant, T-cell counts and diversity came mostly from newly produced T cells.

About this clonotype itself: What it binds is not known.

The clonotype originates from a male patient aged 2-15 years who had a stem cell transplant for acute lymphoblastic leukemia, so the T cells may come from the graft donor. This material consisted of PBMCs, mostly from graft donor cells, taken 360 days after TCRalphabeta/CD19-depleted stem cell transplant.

The CDR3 coding sequence is TGTGCCAGCAGCGCGCAGGGGGGCCACAATGAGCAGTTCTTC. This translates into CASSAQGGHNEQFF. This rearrangement joins TRBV9 to TRBJ2-1; D is possibly TRBD1 (7 bases). V was cut by 3 bases and J by 5 bases, with 12 bases left in between. Germline CDR1 SGDLS, CDR2 YYNGEE. This CDR3 region has 14 residues.